Listed here are 15 T cell receptor beta chains from one sample, sequenced in a study of beta chain features in type 1 diabetes. The sequenced template was cDNA made from the entire isolated RNA. Assay used: immunoSEQ multiplex PCR; TCRdb lists only in-frame clones, some missing. The sample holds 60,000 or so clones, approximately 59% seen once. The specimen sequenced was Tregs from blood. These receptors were taken from a woman in her late teens or twenties in good health.

A single count supports this clone. The rearrangement uses TRBV10-3 and TRBJ2-7; 9 bases fit TRBD1. The CDR3 totals 15 residues. The V gene's germline CDR1 is ENHRY and CDR2 SYGVKD. The V gene end was trimmed by 6 bases and the J gene end by 0 bases; junction bases not matched to a gene: 6. CDR3 amino acids: CAIRSGQGTSYEQYF. The CDR3 DNA reads as TGTGCCATCAGGTCAGGACAGGGGACCTCCTACGAGCAGTACTTC.

This clone was seen only once. V and J are TRBV27 and TRBJ2-3, with no clear D. In germline, CDR1 is MNHEY, CDR2 SMNVEV (reference sequence). The CDR3 contains 13 residues. With 2 bases removed from V and 0 bases from J, the gap between germline ends came to 3 bases. CDR3 DNA sequence: TGTGCCAGCAGTTTACTGAGCACAGATACGCAGTATTTT. Its protein product is CASSLLSTDTQYF.

This clone was detected only a few times. The V gene is TRBV7-9, the J gene TRBJ1-2; D not resolved. The CDR3 totals 12 residues. The germline CDR1 and CDR2 sequences are SEHNR and FQNEAQ (reference sequence). The V and J ends lost 5 bases and 5 bases respectively, with 9 bases between them. The CDR3 loop reads CASSLGVYGYTF. In DNA, the CDR3 is TGTGCCAGCAGCCTCGGGGTTTATGGCTACACCTTC.

Comments on this clone: Other DNA sequences in the sample encode the same CDR3. V and J are TRBV5-1 and TRBJ1-5; D gene ambiguous. Germline CDR1 is SGHRS and CDR2 is YFSETQ. Trimming removed 0 bases at V and 1 base at J, with 5 bases between. The CDR3 runs 14 residues. The CDR3 is CASSLDGSNQPQHF. CDR3 nucleotides: TGCGCCAGCAGCTTGGACGGGAGCAATCAGCCCCAGCATTTT.

V usage is TRBV4-2 and J usage is TRBJ2-7, with 9 bases matching TRBD2. J lost 3 bases, V lost 0 bases, and 3 bases had no gene match. The CDR3 spans 15 residues. The germline CDR1 and CDR2 sequences are LGHNA and YNFKEQ. This CDR3 reads CASSQDLAGRYEQYF. CDR3 in DNA: TGTGCCAGCAGCCAAGACCTAGCGGGACGCTACGAGCAGTACTTC.

In this sample, this clone turned up a few times. This rearrangement joins TRBV6-1 to TRBJ2-1; 8 bases match TRBD2. The CDR3 totals 15 residues. Trimming removed 6 bases from V and 3 bases from J; junction bases left unmatched: 7. Germline assignment: CDR1 MNHNS and CDR2 SASEGT. The CDR3 is CASRAERERYNEQFF. The CDR3 nucleotides read TGTGCCAGCAGGGCAGAGCGGGAGCGCTACAATGAGCAGTTCTTC.

The CDR3 here is CATGLAYNEQFF. CDR3 nucleotide sequence: TGTGCCACCGGACTAGCGTATAATGAGCAGTTCTTC. The chain is built from TRBV5-4 and TRBJ2-1, with 9 bases aligning to TRBD2. V shed 9 bases and J 7 bases; nucleotides not matched to a gene: 5. Germline assignment: CDR1 SGHNT and CDR2 YYREEE (reference sequence). The length of the CDR3 is 12 residues.

This clone occurred once. The V call is TRBV5-6, the J call TRBJ2-7; 7 positions agree with TRBD1. Germline V CDR1 and CDR2: SGHDT, YYEEEE. V was clipped by 5 bases and J by 2 bases; unmatched bases: 10. The CDR3 length is 15 residues. CDR3 DNA sequence: TGTGCCAGCAGTCTCCCGGGACAGCGCACCTACGAGCAGTACTTC. It translates to CASSLPGQRTYEQYF.

This clone was counted between two and nine times. The chain uses TRBV2 and TRBJ1-4; D perhaps matches TRBD1 (6 bases). This CDR3 is built from 13 residues. Germline V CDR1 and CDR2: SNHLY, FYNNEI. Trimming removed 5 bases at V and 10 bases at J, with 14 bases between. In DNA, the CDR3 is TGTGCCAGCAGTCGCAGGGGCGGAGGAAAACTGTTTTTT. Translated: CASSRRGGGKLFF.

V is TRBV27 and J is TRBJ2-1; the D gene is possibly TRBD1 (6 bases). Germline V gene data show CDR1 as MNHEY and CDR2 as SMNVEV (reference sequence). Trimming pared 2 bases from V and 6 bases from J, leaving 14 bases between. The length of the CDR3 is 15 residues. CDR3 loop: CASSLTGWVRNEQFF. The CDR3 bases are TGTGCCAGCAGTTTAACAGGGTGGGTTCGCAATGAGCAGTTCTTC.

The chain has TRBV4-2 and TRBJ2-1; 7 bases fit TRBD2. Germline CDR1 reads LGHNA; CDR2 reads YNFKEQ. The CDR3 is 15 amino acids. V lost 1 base and J lost 0; bases outside the gene matches: 0. CDR3 DNA sequence: TGTGCCAGCAGCCAAGCGGGGGGCTCCTACAATGAGCAGTTCTTC. It yields the protein CASSQAGGSYNEQFF.

Only a few counts were recorded for this clone. The chain employs TRBV4-2 and TRBJ2-1, with a weak D call TRBD2 (5 bases). V lost 4 bases and J 0 bases, leaving 19 bases between the germline ends. Germline values: CDR1 LGHNA, CDR2 YNFKEQ. CDR3 length equals 18 residues. CDR3 sequence reads: CASSRGNTRVSSYNEQFF. CDR3 DNA sequence: TGTGCCAGCAGCCGGGGTAACACTAGAGTAAGCTCCTACAATGAGCAGTTCTTC.

The rearrangement joins TRBV30 to TRBJ1-1; D gene unclear. V lost 1 base and J 0 bases, leaving 6 bases between the germline ends. The CDR3 sequence is 13 residues long. CDR1 is GTSNPN, CDR2 SVGIG, per germline (reference sequence). In DNA, the CDR3 is TGTGCCTGGAGTGGGCAGTTGAACACTGAAGCTTTCTTT. Its translation: CAWSGQLNTEAFF.

V is TRBV9 and J is TRBJ1-2; the D is unclear. There are 15 residues in the CDR3. V lost 1 base to trimming and J lost 4 bases, with 14 bases between them. Germline CDR1 SGDLS, CDR2 YYNGEE. The CDR3 region is CASSVSSTEVYGYTF. CDR3 bases: TGTGCCAGCAGCGTAAGCTCTACAGAAGTCTATGGCTACACCTTC. The variable domain in full, with the rest retrieved from reference TRBV9 and TRBJ1-2, is DSGVTQTPKHLITATGQRVTLRCSPRSGDLSVYWYQQSLDQGLQFLIQYYNGEERAKGNILERFSAQQFPDLHSELNLSSLELGDSALYFCASSVSSTEVYGYTFGSGTRLTVV.

The chain employs TRBV6-5 and TRBJ2-7; TRBD2 matches at 12 bases. The CDR3 covers 15 residues. Germline trimming cut 6 bases from V and 2 bases from J; bases unmatched to any gene: 5. In germline, CDR1 is MNHEY, CDR2 SVGAGI. CDR3 in amino acids: CASRSRTSGAYEQYF. DNA for the CDR3: TGTGCCAGCAGAAGTCGGACTAGCGGGGCCTACGAGCAGTACTTC.